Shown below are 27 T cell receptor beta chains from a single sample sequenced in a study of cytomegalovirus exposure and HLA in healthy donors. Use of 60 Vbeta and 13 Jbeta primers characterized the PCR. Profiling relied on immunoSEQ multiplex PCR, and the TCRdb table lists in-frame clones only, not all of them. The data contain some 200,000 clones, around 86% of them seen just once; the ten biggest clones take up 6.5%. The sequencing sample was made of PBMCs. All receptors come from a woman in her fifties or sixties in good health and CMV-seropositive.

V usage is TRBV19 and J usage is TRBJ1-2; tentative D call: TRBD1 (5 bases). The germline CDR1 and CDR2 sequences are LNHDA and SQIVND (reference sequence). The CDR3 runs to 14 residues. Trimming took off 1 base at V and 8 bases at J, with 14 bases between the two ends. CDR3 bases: TGTGCCAGTAGTATAGGGTTAGGGGCTGACGGCTACACCTTC. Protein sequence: CASSIGLGADGYTF.

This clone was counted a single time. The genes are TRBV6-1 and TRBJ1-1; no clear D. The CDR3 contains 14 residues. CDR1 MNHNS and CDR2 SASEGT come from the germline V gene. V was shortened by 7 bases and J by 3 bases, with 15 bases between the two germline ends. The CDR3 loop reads CASKAPREDTEAFF. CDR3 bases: TGTGCCAGCAAGGCACCTAGAGAGGACACTGAAGCTTTCTTT.

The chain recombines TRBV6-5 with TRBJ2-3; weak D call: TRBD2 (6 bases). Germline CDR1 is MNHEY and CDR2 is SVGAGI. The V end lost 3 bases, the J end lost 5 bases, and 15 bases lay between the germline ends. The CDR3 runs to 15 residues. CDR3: CASSYGGSAGDTQYF. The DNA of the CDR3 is TGTGCCAGCAGTTATGGGGGGTCGGCGGGAGATACGCAGTATTTT.

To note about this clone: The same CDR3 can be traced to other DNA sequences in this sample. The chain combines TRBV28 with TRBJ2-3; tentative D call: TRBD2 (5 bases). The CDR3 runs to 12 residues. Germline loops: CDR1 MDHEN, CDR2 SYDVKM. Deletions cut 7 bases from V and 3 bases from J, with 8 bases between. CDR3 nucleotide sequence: TGTGCCAGCACTTCGGGAACAGATACGCAGTATTTT. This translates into CASTSGTDTQYF.

The CDR3 DNA sequence: TGCGCCAGCAGGGATTCAGGGGGTTTTTCCGGGGAGCTGTTTTTT. It encodes CASRDSGGFSGELFF. This sequence joins TRBV5-1 and TRBJ2-2; 7 bases line up with TRBD1. Germline V gene data show CDR1 as SGHRS and CDR2 as YFSETQ. The CDR3 consists of 15 residues. Germline trimming cut 5 bases from V and 6 bases from J; bases unmatched to any gene: 10.

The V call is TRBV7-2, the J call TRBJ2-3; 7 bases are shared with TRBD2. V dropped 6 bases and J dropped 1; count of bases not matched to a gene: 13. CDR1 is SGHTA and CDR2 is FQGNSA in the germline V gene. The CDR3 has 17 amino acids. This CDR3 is CASRLRGLAVGTDTQYF. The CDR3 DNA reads TGTGCCAGCAGATTGAGGGGTCTAGCGGTTGGCACAGATACGCAGTATTTT.

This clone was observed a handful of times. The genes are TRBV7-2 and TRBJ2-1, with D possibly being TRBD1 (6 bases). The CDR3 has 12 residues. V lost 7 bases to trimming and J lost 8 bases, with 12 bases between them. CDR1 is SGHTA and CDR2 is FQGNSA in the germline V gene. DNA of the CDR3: TGTGCCAGCAATAACAGGGTGGATGAGCAGTTCTTC. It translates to CASNNRVDEQFF.

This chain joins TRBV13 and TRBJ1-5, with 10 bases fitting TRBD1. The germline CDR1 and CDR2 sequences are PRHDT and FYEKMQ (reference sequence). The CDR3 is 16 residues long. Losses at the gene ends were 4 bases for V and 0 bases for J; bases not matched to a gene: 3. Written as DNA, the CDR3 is TGTGCCAGCAGCTCAAGACAGGGGGCTAGCAATCAGCCCCAGCATTTT. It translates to CASSSRQGASNQPQHF.

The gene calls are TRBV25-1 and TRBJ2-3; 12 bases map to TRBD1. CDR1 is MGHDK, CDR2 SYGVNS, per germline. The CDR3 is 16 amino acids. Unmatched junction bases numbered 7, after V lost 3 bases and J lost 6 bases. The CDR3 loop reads CASSEPGQGARDTQYF. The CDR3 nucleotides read TGTGCCAGCAGTGAGCCGGGACAGGGGGCGCGGGATACGCAGTATTTT.

CDR3 loop: CASSEGLSTDTQYF. DNA for the CDR3: TGTGCCAGCAGTGAAGGACTCAGCACAGATACGCAGTATTTT. The genes are TRBV2 and TRBJ2-3, with D uncertain. Germline V gene data show CDR1 as SNHLY and CDR2 as FYNNEI. Between the trimmed V and J ends, which lost 1 base and 0 bases, there was a span of 5 bases. CDR3 size: 14 residues.

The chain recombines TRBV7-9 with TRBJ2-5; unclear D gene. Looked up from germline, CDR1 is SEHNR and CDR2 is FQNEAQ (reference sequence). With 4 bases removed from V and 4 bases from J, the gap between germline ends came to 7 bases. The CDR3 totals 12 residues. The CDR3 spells CASSSSTETQYF. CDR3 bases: TGTGCCAGCAGCTCATCTACAGAGACCCAGTACTTC.

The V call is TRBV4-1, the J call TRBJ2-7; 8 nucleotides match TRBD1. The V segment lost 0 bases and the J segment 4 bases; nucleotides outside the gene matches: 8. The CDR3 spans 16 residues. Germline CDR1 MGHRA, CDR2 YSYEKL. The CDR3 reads CASSQDLAGGTYEQYF. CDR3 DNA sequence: TGCGCCAGCAGCCAAGATCTGGCAGGGGGCACGTACGAGCAGTACTTC.

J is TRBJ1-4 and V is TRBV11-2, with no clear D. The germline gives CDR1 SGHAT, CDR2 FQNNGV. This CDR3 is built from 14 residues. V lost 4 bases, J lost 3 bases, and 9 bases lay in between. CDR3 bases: TGTGCCAGCAGCTGGCGGGCTGCTAATGAAAAACTGTTTTTT. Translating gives CASSWRAANEKLFF.

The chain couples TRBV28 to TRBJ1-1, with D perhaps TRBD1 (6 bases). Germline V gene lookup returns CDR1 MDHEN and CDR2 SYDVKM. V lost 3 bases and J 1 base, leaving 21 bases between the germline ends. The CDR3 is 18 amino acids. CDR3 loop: CASSFPGELTDSNTEAFF. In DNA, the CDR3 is TGTGCCAGCAGTTTCCCAGGGGAATTAACAGATTCGAACACTGAAGCTTTCTTT.

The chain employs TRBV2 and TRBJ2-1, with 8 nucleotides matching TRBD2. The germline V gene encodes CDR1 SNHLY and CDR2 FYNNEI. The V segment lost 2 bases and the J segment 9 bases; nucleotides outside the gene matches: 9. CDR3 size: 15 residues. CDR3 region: CASSESSGGGGEQFF. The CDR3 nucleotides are TGTGCCAGCAGTGAATCCAGCGGGGGCGGGGGTGAGCAGTTCTTC.

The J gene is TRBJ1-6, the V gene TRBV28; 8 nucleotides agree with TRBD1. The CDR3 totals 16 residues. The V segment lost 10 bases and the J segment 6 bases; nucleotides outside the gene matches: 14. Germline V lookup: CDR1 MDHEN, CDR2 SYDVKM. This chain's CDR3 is CATAVPGGSGNSPLHF. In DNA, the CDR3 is TGTGCCACCGCCGTTCCAGGGGGCTCGGGTAATTCACCCCTCCACTTT.

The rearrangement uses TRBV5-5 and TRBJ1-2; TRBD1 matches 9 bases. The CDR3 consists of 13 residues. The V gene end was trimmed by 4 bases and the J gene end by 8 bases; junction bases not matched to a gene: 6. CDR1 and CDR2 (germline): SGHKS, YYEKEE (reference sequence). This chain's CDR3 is CASSPWTGDGYTF. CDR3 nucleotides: TGTGCCAGCAGCCCTTGGACAGGGGACGGCTACACCTTC.

The chain's CDR3 is CASSMRLAGGETQYF. Written as DNA, the CDR3 is TGCGCCAGCAGCATGAGACTAGCGGGAGGGGAGACCCAGTACTTC. This chain connects TRBV5-1 to TRBJ2-5; TRBD2 agrees at 14 bases. V gave up 4 bases and J gave up 5 bases; unmatched junction bases: 4. Germline V lookup: CDR1 SGHRS, CDR2 YFSETQ. The CDR3 is made up of 15 amino acids.

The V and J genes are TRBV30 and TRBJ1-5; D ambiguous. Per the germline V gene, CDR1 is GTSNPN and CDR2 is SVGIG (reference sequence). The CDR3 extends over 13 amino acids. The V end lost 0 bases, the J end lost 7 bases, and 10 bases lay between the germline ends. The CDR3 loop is CAWSVRREQPQHF. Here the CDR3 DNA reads TGTGCCTGGAGTGTACGTCGAGAGCAGCCCCAGCATTTT.

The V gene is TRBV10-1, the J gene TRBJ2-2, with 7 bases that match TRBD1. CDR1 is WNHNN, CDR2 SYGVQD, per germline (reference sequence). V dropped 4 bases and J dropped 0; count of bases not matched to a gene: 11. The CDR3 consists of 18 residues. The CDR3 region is CASSGSATGHTNTGELFF. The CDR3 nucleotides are TGCGCCAGCAGTGGGTCGGCGACAGGGCATACGAACACCGGGGAGCTGTTTTTT.

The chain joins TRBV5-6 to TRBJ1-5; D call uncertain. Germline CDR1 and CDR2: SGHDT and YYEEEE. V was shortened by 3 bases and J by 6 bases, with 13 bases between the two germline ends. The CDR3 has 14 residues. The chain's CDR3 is CASSWMRVSQPQHF. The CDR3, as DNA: TGTGCCAGCAGCTGGATGAGGGTAAGTCAGCCCCAGCATTTT.

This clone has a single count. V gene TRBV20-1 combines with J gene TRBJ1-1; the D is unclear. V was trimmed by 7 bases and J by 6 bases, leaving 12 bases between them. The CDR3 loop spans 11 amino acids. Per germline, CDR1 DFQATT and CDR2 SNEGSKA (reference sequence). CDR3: CSGPESAEAFF. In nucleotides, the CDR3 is TGCAGTGGCCCCGAGTCCGCTGAAGCTTTCTTT.

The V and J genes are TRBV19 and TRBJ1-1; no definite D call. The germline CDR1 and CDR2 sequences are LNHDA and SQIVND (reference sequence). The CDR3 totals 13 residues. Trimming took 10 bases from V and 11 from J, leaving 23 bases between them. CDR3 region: CATTGKYTERAFF. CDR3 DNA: TGTGCCACAACCGGGAAATACACTGAACGGGCTTTCTTT.

For the CDR3, the DNA is TGTGCCAGTAGTATCCCGAAGAGCCGGTCTGAAGCTTTCTTT. This translates into CASSIPKSRSEAFF. The V and J genes are TRBV19 and TRBJ1-1; D unresolved. Trimming took 3 bases from V and 6 from J, leaving 14 bases between them. CDR1 LNHDA and CDR2 SQIVND come from the germline V gene (reference sequence). The CDR3 extends over 14 amino acids.

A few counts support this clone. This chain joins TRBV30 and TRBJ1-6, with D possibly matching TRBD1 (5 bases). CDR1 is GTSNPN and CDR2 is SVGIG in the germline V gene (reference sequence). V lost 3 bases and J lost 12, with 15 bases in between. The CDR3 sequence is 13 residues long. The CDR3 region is CAWRSGAAGPLHF. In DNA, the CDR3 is TGTGCCTGGAGGAGCGGGGCCGCTGGACCCCTCCACTTT.

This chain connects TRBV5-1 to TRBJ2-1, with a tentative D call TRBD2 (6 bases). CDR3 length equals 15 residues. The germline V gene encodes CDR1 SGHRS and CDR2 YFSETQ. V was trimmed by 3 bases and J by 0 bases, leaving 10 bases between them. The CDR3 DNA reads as TGCGCCAGCAGCTCTACTAGCTCCTCCTACAATGAGCAGTTCTTC. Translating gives CASSSTSSSYNEQFF.

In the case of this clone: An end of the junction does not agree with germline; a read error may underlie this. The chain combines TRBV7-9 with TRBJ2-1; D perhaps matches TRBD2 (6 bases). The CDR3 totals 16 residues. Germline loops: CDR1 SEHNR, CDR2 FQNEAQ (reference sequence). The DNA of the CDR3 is TGTTCCAGCAGCTTAGGTCTGGGGGGCTCCTACAATGAGCAGTTCTTC. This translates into CSSSLGLGGSYNEQFF.